Listed below are T cell receptor beta chains from one sample, sequenced in a study of T cell clones after liver transplantation. Clones were read by immunoSEQ multiplex PCR, and TCRdb kept only the in-frame ones, dropping some. Of 85,000 to 130,000 clones detected, approximately 78% appear once; the ten largest clones hold about 1%. The sequences come from CD4+ T cells from blood, collected before liver transplant. These receptors were taken from a human donor who received a liver transplant. The CDR3 runs from the conserved cysteine through the conserved F or W. Fields, in order: CDR3 DNA, CDR3 protein, V gene, D gene, J gene, clone size. A D gene is named only where the DNA matches it firmly. Some rows mark clone size as missing; the rest say once, few, many or name a class of expanded clone.

cdr3_nt: TGTGCCAGCACCCGGGGGGGGGCGCAAGAGACCCAGTACTTC
cdr3_aa: CASTRGGAQETQYF
v_call: TRBV2
d_call: TRBD2
j_call: TRBJ2-5
clone_size: once

cdr3_nt: TGTGCCAGTCTGAACAGGGTTGAGAACACTGAAGCTTTCTTT
cdr3_aa: CASLNRVENTEAFF
v_call: TRBV19
d_call: .
j_call: TRBJ1-1
clone_size: few

cdr3_nt: TGTGCCAGCAGCGATCTCAGGAAAGCACCTTTCTTT
cdr3_aa: CASSDLRKAPFF
v_call: TRBV9
d_call: .
j_call: TRBJ1-1
clone_size: .

cdr3_nt: TGTGCCAGCAGCTTGTACAGATCCCTAAATCAGCCCCAGCATTTT
cdr3_aa: CASSLYRSLNQPQHF
v_call: TRBV7-8
d_call: .
j_call: TRBJ1-5
clone_size: few

cdr3_nt: TGTGCCAGCATCTCCAGTGGAAGACCCTACGAGCAGTACTTC
cdr3_aa: CASISSGRPYEQYF
v_call: TRBV25-1
d_call: .
j_call: TRBJ2-7
clone_size: .

cdr3_nt: TGTGCCAGCTCACCACGTAGTAACAGTGCCTACAATGAGCAGTTCTTC
cdr3_aa: CASSPRSNSAYNEQFF
v_call: TRBV18
d_call: .
j_call: TRBJ2-1
clone_size: .

cdr3_nt: TGCGCCAGCACCCGGACCAGTGGCGGGGCCACTGAAGCTTTCTTT
cdr3_aa: CASTRTSGGATEAFF
v_call: TRBV5-1
d_call: .
j_call: TRBJ1-1
clone_size: once

cdr3_nt: TGCGCCAGCAGCTTGGCGACTCCCACAGATACGCAGTATTTT
cdr3_aa: CASSLATPTDTQYF
v_call: TRBV5-1
d_call: .
j_call: TRBJ2-3
clone_size: .

cdr3_nt: TGTGCCAGCAGTCGGCTCTCCTCCTACGAGCAGTACTTC
cdr3_aa: CASSRLSSYEQYF
v_call: TRBV25-1
d_call: .
j_call: TRBJ2-7
clone_size: .

cdr3_nt: TGTGCCAGCTCAATGGGGGGACAGGCAGATACGCAGTATTTT
cdr3_aa: CASSMGGQADTQYF
v_call: TRBV18
d_call: TRBD1
j_call: TRBJ2-3
clone_size: .

cdr3_nt: TGTGCCAGCAGCTTAGGGGCAGGCCAAATGTGGCAGTTCTTC
cdr3_aa: CASSLGAGQMWQFF
v_call: TRBV7-3
d_call: .
j_call: TRBJ2-1
clone_size: .

cdr3_nt: TGTGCCATCAGTGAGTCGCTTAAGCTAGCGGGAGGCTACGAGCAGTACTTC
cdr3_aa: CAISESLKLAGGYEQYF
v_call: TRBV10-3
d_call: TRBD2
j_call: TRBJ2-7
clone_size: .

cdr3_nt: TGTGCCAGCAGCGTAGCCCGGGACAGGGGGAACTATGGCTACACCTTC
cdr3_aa: CASSVARDRGNYGYTF
v_call: TRBV9
d_call: TRBD1
j_call: TRBJ1-2
clone_size: .

cdr3_nt: TGCAGCTCAGGACAGGGACAAGAGACCCAGTACTTC
cdr3_aa: CSSGQGQETQYF
v_call: TRBV29-1
d_call: TRBD1
j_call: TRBJ2-5
clone_size: once

cdr3_nt: TGTGCCAGCAGTGAGCAGGGACTTGGGGCCAACGTCCTGACTTTC
cdr3_aa: CASSEQGLGANVLTF
v_call: TRBV2
d_call: .
j_call: TRBJ2-6
clone_size: .

cdr3_nt: TGCGCCAGCAGCCAGGGACTAGCGGGGGAAGAGCAGTTCTTC
cdr3_aa: CASSQGLAGEEQFF
v_call: TRBV4-1
d_call: TRBD2
j_call: TRBJ2-1
clone_size: .

cdr3_nt: TGTGCCAGCAGTGAATATAGGGGGCTCGGAAACACCATATATTTT
cdr3_aa: CASSEYRGLGNTIYF
v_call: TRBV6-1
d_call: TRBD1
j_call: TRBJ1-3
clone_size: .

cdr3_nt: TGCGCCAGCAGCCAAAGGACTAGCGGGAGGCCTTCTAACGAGCAGTACTTC
cdr3_aa: CASSQRTSGRPSNEQYF
v_call: TRBV4-1
d_call: TRBD2
j_call: TRBJ2-7
clone_size: .

cdr3_nt: TGTGCCAGCAGCTACACGGGACAGGGGGCGAGGAACGAGCAGTACTTC
cdr3_aa: CASSYTGQGARNEQYF
v_call: TRBV7-9
d_call: TRBD1
j_call: TRBJ2-7
clone_size: many

cdr3_nt: TGTGCCAGCAGCTTATGGGTGGGAGCGGTCCCTAGCACAGATACGCAGTATTTT
cdr3_aa: CASSLWVGAVPSTDTQYF
v_call: TRBV11-3
d_call: .
j_call: TRBJ2-3
clone_size: .

cdr3_nt: TGTGCCAGCAGCCAACGGGGGGCCGGGCCCGGGGAGCTGTTTTTT
cdr3_aa: CASSQRGAGPGELFF
v_call: TRBV7-2
d_call: .
j_call: TRBJ2-2
clone_size: .

cdr3_nt: TGTGCCAGCAGTGCAAGACAGGGCGGAGGACAGCCCCAGCATTTT
cdr3_aa: CASSARQGGGQPQHF
v_call: TRBV6-5
d_call: TRBD1
j_call: TRBJ1-5
clone_size: .

cdr3_nt: TGTGCCAGCAGCGTGGGACCGAGAGAGACAGATACGCAGTATTTT
cdr3_aa: CASSVGPRETDTQYF
v_call: TRBV5-4
d_call: .
j_call: TRBJ2-3
clone_size: once

cdr3_nt: TGTGCCAGCAGCTCCTCCCCAGGATACAATTCACCCCTCCACTTT
cdr3_aa: CASSSSPGYNSPLHF
v_call: TRBV5-6
d_call: .
j_call: TRBJ1-6
clone_size: .

cdr3_nt: TGTGCCAGCAGCTTAGGCCCTGAAGCTTTCTTT
cdr3_aa: CASSLGPEAFF
v_call: TRBV11-2
d_call: .
j_call: TRBJ1-1
clone_size: .

cdr3_nt: TGTGCCAGCAGCTCGACGGGGGGCCCCTACGAGCAGTACTTC
cdr3_aa: CASSSTGGPYEQYF
v_call: TRBV7-2
d_call: .
j_call: TRBJ2-7
clone_size: .

cdr3_nt: TGTGCCAGCAGTGCATCGACCGGGACAGGGGGTCAGGGCTACGAGCAGTACTTC
cdr3_aa: CASSASTGTGGQGYEQYF
v_call: TRBV6-1
d_call: TRBD1
j_call: TRBJ2-7
clone_size: few

cdr3_nt: TGTGCCAGCAACGGCCCGGGACAGGACTACGAGCAGTACTTC
cdr3_aa: CASNGPGQDYEQYF
v_call: TRBV5-5
d_call: TRBD1
j_call: TRBJ2-7
clone_size: many

cdr3_nt: TGCAGCGTTGATTCAGGGTACACCGGGGAGCTGTTTTTT
cdr3_aa: CSVDSGYTGELFF
v_call: TRBV29-1
d_call: .
j_call: TRBJ2-2
clone_size: .

cdr3_nt: TGCGCCAGCAGCCAAGATAGGAAGCTCTCACCCCTCCACTTT
cdr3_aa: CASSQDRKLSPLHF
v_call: TRBV4-3
d_call: .
j_call: TRBJ1-6
clone_size: .

cdr3_nt: TGCAGTGCTAGAGAAGGAAACACCATATATTTT
cdr3_aa: CSAREGNTIYF
v_call: TRBV20-1
d_call: .
j_call: TRBJ1-3
clone_size: .